There are a few counts of the clone carrying this T cell receptor beta chain. The antigen remains unidentified. Researchers attached unique molecular identifiers to individual cDNA molecules. TCRdb ran MiXCR on the 5' RACE reads and lists one entry per CDR3 protein. This sample has approximately 50,000 distinct CDR3 sequences, with approximately 9.8% found just once. This sample was included in a study of early T cells in non-severe SARS-CoV-2 infection. Whole-study findings and limits: Matching with VDJdb favored anti-spike CD8 responses (missing private and CD4 specificities).

Specimen: whole blood. This TCR was recovered from an adult who was a healthcare worker with PCR-confirmed SARS-CoV-2 infection or an uninfected control (not recorded which).

CDR3 nucleotide sequence: TGTGCCAGCCGTCCGGATCCGGCTAATGAAAAACTGTTTTTT. It encodes CASRPDPANEKLFF. The chain employs TRBV7-2 and TRBJ1-4; D remains unclear. The CDR3 has 14 amino acids. Trimming removed 8 bases at V and 3 bases at J, with 13 bases between. CDR1 is SGHTA and CDR2 is FQGNSA in the germline V gene.